This entry is about one T cell receptor (beta chain). Its target is unknown. The data stem from a study of response to subunit inactivated influenza vaccine. General study points: The authors proposed limited new T cell recruitment per seasonal influenza vaccination.

The CDR3 runs to 14 residues. Losses at the gene ends were 0 bases for V and 4 bases for J; bases not matched to a gene: 2. TCRdb reprocessed the RT-PCR reads with MiXCR, giving one entry per CDR3 protein. This table has around 790,000 distinct CDR3 sequences, roughly 20% appearing once. This rearrangement joins TRBV23-1 to TRBJ1-2, with 7 bases aligning to TRBD1. TRBV23-1 is given ORF status, its function remaining uncertain. Source: PBMCs from blood, taken roughly 5 days after vaccination. This receptor was identified in a man aged 45 to 65 who received an inactivated influenza vaccine. CDR3: CASSQSTGRYGYTF. For the CDR3, the DNA is TGCGCCAGCAGTCAATCGACAGGGCGCTATGGCTACACCTTC.